This T cell receptor (beta chain) came from a study of T cell responses to AZD1222 COVID-19 vaccine. Notes on the study in general: Seropositive at baseline were only a handful of AZD1222 recipients. Nearly half of the spike-specific TCRs reportedly recognize variant regions that carry no mutations. Sampled repertoires all dated from after the peak T cell response. The donor group comprised mostly white British people and more females; the analysis possibly underestimated clonal diversity.

This CDR3 comprises 13 residues. The germline V gene encodes CDR1 SNHLY and CDR2 FYNNEI. The V gene end was trimmed by 10 bases and the J gene end by 10 bases; junction bases not matched to a gene: 6. Comments on this clone: Its antigen is not identified.

The assay was immunoSEQ multiplex PCR, and TCRdb's table has in-frame clones only and misses some. This table holds about 100,000 clones, 87% found once. This clonotype was obtained from an adult in good health. This rearrangement joins TRBV2 to TRBJ1-6, with 11 nucleotides matching TRBD1. The sample here was peripheral blood, taken on day 0 of MenACWY control vaccination. The CDR3, as DNA: TGTGCCACCTCGGGACAGGGGGACTCACCCCTCCACTTT. This codes for CATSGQGDSPLHF.